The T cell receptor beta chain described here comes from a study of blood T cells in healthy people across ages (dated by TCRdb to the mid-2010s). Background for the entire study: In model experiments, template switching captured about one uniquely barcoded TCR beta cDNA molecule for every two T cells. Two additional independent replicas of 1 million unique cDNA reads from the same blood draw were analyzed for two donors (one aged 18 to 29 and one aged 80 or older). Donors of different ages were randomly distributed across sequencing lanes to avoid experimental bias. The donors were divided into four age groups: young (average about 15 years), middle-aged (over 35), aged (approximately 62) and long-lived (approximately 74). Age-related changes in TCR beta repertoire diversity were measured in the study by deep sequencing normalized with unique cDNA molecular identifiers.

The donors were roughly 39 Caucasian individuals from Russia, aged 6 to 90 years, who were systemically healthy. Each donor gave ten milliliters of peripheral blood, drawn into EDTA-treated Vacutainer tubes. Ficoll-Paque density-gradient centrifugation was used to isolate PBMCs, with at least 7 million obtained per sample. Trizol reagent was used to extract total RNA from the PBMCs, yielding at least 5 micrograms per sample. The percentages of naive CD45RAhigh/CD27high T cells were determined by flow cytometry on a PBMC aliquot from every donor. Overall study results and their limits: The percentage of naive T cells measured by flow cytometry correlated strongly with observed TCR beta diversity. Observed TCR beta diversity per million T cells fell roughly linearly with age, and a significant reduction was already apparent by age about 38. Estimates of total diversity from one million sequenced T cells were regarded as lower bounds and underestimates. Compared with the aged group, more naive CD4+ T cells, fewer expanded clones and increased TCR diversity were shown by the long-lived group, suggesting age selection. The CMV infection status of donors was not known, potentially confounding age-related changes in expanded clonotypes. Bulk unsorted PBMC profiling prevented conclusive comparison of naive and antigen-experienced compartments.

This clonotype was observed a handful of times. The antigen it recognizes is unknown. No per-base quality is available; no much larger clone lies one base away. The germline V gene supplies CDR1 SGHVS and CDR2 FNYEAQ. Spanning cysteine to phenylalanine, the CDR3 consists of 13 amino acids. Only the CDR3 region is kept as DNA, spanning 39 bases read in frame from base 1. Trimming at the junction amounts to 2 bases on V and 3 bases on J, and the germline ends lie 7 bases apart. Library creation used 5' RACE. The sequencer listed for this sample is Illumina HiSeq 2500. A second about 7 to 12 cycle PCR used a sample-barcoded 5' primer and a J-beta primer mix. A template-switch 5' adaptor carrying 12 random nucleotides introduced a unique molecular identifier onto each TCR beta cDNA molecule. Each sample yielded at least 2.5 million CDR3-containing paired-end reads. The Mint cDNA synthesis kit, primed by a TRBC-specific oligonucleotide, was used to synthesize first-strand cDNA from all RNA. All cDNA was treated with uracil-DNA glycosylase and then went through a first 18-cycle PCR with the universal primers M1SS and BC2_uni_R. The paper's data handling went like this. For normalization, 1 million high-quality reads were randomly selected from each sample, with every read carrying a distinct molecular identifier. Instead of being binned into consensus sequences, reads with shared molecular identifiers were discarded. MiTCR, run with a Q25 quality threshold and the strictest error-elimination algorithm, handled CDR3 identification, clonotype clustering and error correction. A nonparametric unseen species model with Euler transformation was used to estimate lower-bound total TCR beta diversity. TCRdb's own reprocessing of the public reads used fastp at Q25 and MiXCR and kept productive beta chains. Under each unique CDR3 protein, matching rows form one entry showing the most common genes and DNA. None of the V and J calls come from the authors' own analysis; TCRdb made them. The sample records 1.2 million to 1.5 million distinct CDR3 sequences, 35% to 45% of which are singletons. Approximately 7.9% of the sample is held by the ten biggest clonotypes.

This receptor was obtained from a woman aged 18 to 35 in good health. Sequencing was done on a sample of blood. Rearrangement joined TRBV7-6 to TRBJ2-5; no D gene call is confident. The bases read TGTGCCAGCAGCTTAAACTTGAAAGAGACCCAGTACTTC. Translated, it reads CASSLNLKETQYF.